These T cell receptor beta chains were read from a single sample in a study of beta chain features in type 1 diabetes. Libraries were prepared by immunoSEQ multiplex PCR; TCRdb keeps only in-frame clonotypes and omits some of them. The sample holds around 500,000 clones, over 10% seen once. The sequencing input was naive CD4+ T cells from blood. These receptors came from a woman aged 18-30 years in good health. CDR3s include the opening cysteine and the closing phenylalanine or tryptophan. A D gene is named only where the DNA matches it firmly. The size of a clone is reported for some rows only, either as once, few or many, or as a class for expanded clones.

j_call v_call clone_size d_call cdr3_nt cdr3_aa
TRBJ2-1 TRBV7-2 few TRBD2 TGTGCCAGCAGCTTAGCCGGACTAGCGGGAGGCAATGAGCAGTTCTTC CASSLAGLAGGNEQFF
TRBJ2-1 TRBV28 . . TGTGCCAGCAGTCCCCATAGTAGGGAGCAGTTCTTC CASSPHSREQFF
TRBJ2-1 TRBV28 few . TGTGCCAGCAGTTTATACCCGGGGGCGGCGTTCTTC CASSLYPGAAFF
TRBJ2-5 TRBV9 . TRBD1 TGTGCCAGCAGCGCAGGGAGCAGGGGGTTTGAGACCCAGTACTTC CASSAGSRGFETQYF
TRBJ1-2 TRBV4-3 few . TGCGCCAGCAGCCAGACGACGTTCTATGGCTACACCTTC CASSQTTFYGYTF
TRBJ2-3 TRBV20-1 . TRBD1 TGCAGTGCTAGCAGGGGGAATACGCAGTATTTT CSASRGNTQYF
TRBJ2-1 TRBV13 many TRBD1 TGTGCCAGCAGCCCCAGTCCCTGGACAGGGGGGCCTGAGCAGTTCTTC CASSPSPWTGGPEQFF
TRBJ2-1 TRBV5-1 few TRBD2 TGCGCCAGCAGCGCCCGACTAGCGGGGGGGCTAGTCAATGAGCAGTTCTTC CASSARLAGGLVNEQFF
TRBJ1-5 TRBV28 . TRBD1 TGTGCCAGCAGTCGAGGACAGGCCCATCAGCCCCAGCATTTT CASSRGQAHQPQHF
TRBJ2-2 TRBV28 . TRBD2 TGTGCCATCTTAAGCGGGGTGGCCGGGGAGCTGTTTTTT CAILSGVAGELFF
TRBJ1-2 TRBV4-2 few . TGTGCCAGCAGCCAAGATCTTCATTGGACGGCCGGGTATGGCTACACCTTC CASSQDLHWTAGYGYTF
TRBJ1-6 TRBV6-6 . TRBD1 TGTGCCAGCAGTAACACACCAGGGGGCGGGACCCTCCACTTT CASSNTPGGGTLHF
TRBJ2-7 TRBV4-3 . . TGCGCCAGCAGCCAAGAGCAGTCTGGGTCCTACGAGCAGTACTTC CASSQEQSGSYEQYF
TRBJ1-1 TRBV25-1 . . TGTGCCAGCAGTCCAGTCGGGGAGAACACTGAAGCTTTCTTT CASSPVGENTEAFF
TRBJ2-3 TRBV6-5 . . TGTGCCAGCAGCCTCAGGGTTAGCACAGATACGCAGTATTTT CASSLRVSTDTQYF
TRBJ2-2 TRBV15 . TRBD2 TGTGCCACCAGCAGAGATCCCGGGGGGAACGGGGAGCTGTTTTTT CATSRDPGGNGELFF
TRBJ2-7 TRBV19 . . TGTGCCAGTAGTCCCCTCGATGGCAGGAAGGGCGAGCAGTACTTC CASSPLDGRKGEQYF
TRBJ1-5 TRBV29-1 few TRBD1 TGCAGCGTTACGGACAGGGAAGGTCAGCCCCAGCATTTT CSVTDREGQPQHF
TRBJ2-1 TRBV25-1 few TRBD1 TGTGCCAGCAGTGTCCGGGACAGGGGGCTCGGTGAGCAGTTCTTC CASSVRDRGLGEQFF
TRBJ2-1 TRBV14 few . TGTGCCAGCAGCCAAGAGGTCAGGAGCTCCTACAATGAGCAGTTCTTC CASSQEVRSSYNEQFF
TRBJ2-1 TRBV29-1 few . TGCAGCGTTGGTTCGAATGAGCAGTTCTTC CSVGSNEQFF
TRBJ2-1 TRBV6-6 . TRBD2 TGTGCCAGCAGTTGGCCCACTAGCGGGGGCAACAATGAGCAGTTCTTC CASSWPTSGGNNEQFF
TRBJ2-1 TRBV9 few TRBD2 TGTGCCAGCAGCGTATATGGGACTAGCTCTGAGCAGTTCTTC CASSVYGTSSEQFF
TRBJ1-1 TRBV9 few . TGTGCCAGCAGCGCGAAGGGAGGCGAGGAATCGGAAGCTTTCTTT CASSAKGGEESEAFF
TRBJ2-7 TRBV5-1 . . TGCGCCAGCAGCTTGGACAGGGGAGGCGAGCAGTACTTC CASSLDRGGEQYF
TRBJ1-2 TRBV20-1 few . TGCAGTGCTGTACAGGGAGATGGCTACACCTTC CSAVQGDGYTF
TRBJ2-2 TRBV7-9 few . TGTGCCAGCCGAGGGGTAACAAACACCGGGGAGCTGTTTTTT CASRGVTNTGELFF
TRBJ2-3 TRBV7-2 . . TGTGCCAGCAGCTTAGATGGCGGACTAACAGATACGCAGTATTTT CASSLDGGLTDTQYF
TRBJ2-7 TRBV18 few . TGTGCCAGCTCGACGACCTCGGGATTTTCCTACGAGCAGTACTTC CASSTTSGFSYEQYF
TRBJ2-5 TRBV28 . TRBD2 TGTGCCAGCCGTAAACTGGGACTAGCCGGCGAGACCCAGTACTTC CASRKLGLAGETQYF
TRBJ2-4 TRBV7-8 few . TGTGCCAGCAAGCCCGAGCGTTCCAAAAACATTCAGTACTTC CASKPERSKNIQYF
TRBJ1-3 TRBV29-1 . . TGCAGCGTTGAGTTCCGCTCTGGAAACACCATATATTTT CSVEFRSGNTIYF
TRBJ2-5 TRBV9 few TRBD1 TGTGCCAGCAGCGCCGGACAGGTAGGAGAGACCCAGTACTTC CASSAGQVGETQYF
TRBJ2-1 TRBV7-9 few . TGTGCCAGCAGCAAACAGGGTCCGAGGAATGAGCAGTTCTTC CASSKQGPRNEQFF
TRBJ2-6 TRBV2 . . TGTGCCAGCAGTGCTGTCCGGACCACTGGGGCCAACGTCCTGACTTTC CASSAVRTTGANVLTF
TRBJ2-5 TRBV2 few . TGTGCCAGCAGTGCCTCGTCGCAACAAGAGACCCAGTACTTC CASSASSQQETQYF
TRBJ1-5 TRBV28 few . TGTGCCAGCAGTGCAGGGGTGGTCGGTCAGCCCCAGCATTTT CASSAGVVGQPQHF
TRBJ2-1 TRBV7-2 . . TGTGCCAGCAGCCTCAGGGGTCCAGGGCCCAACAATGAGCAGTTCTTC CASSLRGPGPNNEQFF
TRBJ1-1 TRBV7-9 . . TGTGCCAGCAGCTTAATCCTGAGGGGTACTGAAGCTTTCTTT CASSLILRGTEAFF
TRBJ1-5 TRBV5-6 . . TGTGCCAGCAGCTTACCCGGAGGCAATCAGCCCCAGCATTTT CASSLPGGNQPQHF
TRBJ2-1 TRBV11-2 . TRBD2 TGTGCCAGCAGCTATACTAGCGGAAGCTCCTACAATGAGCAGTTCTTC CASSYTSGSSYNEQFF
TRBJ2-5 TRBV4-3 . TRBD1 TGCGCCAGCAGCCAAAACAGGGGGCAAGAGACCCAGTACTTC CASSQNRGQETQYF
TRBJ2-1 TRBV7-9 . . TGTGCCAGCAGCTTAGCCTATAGTGGCAATGAGCAGTTCTTC CASSLAYSGNEQFF
TRBJ2-2 TRBV29-1 . . TGCAGCGTTGTAATCCCGTCCAGCGGGGAGCTGTTTTTT CSVVIPSSGELFF
TRBJ2-5 TRBV11-2 few TRBD2 TGTGCCAGCAGCAGCGGACTAGCGGGAGCTGAGACCCAGTACTTC CASSSGLAGAETQYF
TRBJ2-5 TRBV4-1 . . TGCGCCAGCAGCCAAGGGAAGGTCCTGGAGACCCAGTACTTC CASSQGKVLETQYF
TRBJ2-5 TRBV11-3 few TRBD1 TGTGCCACCGGACAGGGTGGGGAGACCCAGTACTTC CATGQGGETQYF
TRBJ1-1 TRBV23-1 few TRBD1 TGCGTAGAACAGGGGCCGAACACTGAAGCTTTCTTT CVEQGPNTEAFF
TRBJ2-1 TRBV27 . TRBD2 TGTGCCAGCAGTCCAACGAGACTAGCGGGGGGGGACAATGAGCAGTTCTTC CASSPTRLAGGDNEQFF
TRBJ2-3 TRBV30 few TRBD2 TGTGCCTGGAGTGTAAGTCGAGCGGGAATTCAGACAAGGTATTTT CAWSVSRAGIQTRYF
TRBJ1-2 TRBV7-2 few TRBD1 TGTGCCAGCAGCCCCCGGACAGGTTTCAACTATGGCTACACCTTC CASSPRTGFNYGYTF
TRBJ2-7 TRBV19 . . TGTGCCAGTAGTATAGCGGTGGCAGGTAATGAGCAGTACTTC CASSIAVAGNEQYF
TRBJ1-2 TRBV9 . . TGTGCCAGCAGCCCCGCGGGACTCCAGAACTATGGCTACACCTTC CASSPAGLQNYGYTF
TRBJ1-4 TRBV18 few . TGTGCCAGCACTCGACAGGCCACTAATGAAAAACTGTTTTTT CASTRQATNEKLFF